This is a list of T cell receptor beta chains from one sample in a study of blood T cell repertoires in COVID-19. Measured with immunoSEQ multiplex PCR; TCRdb has only the in-frame clones, and not every one. The sample consists of 90,000 or so clones, 90% of them appearing once. The sample was peripheral blood. Receptors were obtained from a woman of 80 years or more with active or convalescent COVID-19. CDR3s include the opening cysteine and the closing phenylalanine or tryptophan. D genes are given only for firm matches. Some rows have no size entry. The others give once, few or many, or a class for an expanded clone.

>-|-|TRBJ2-7|TRBV6-2/TRBV6-3
CASSYSSSSTVEQYF
TGTGCCAGCAGTTACTCTAGCTCATCGACCGTCGAGCAGTACTTC
>-|-|TRBJ2-3|TRBV27
CASSSYAADTQYF
TGTGCCAGCAGTTCCTATGCGGCAGATACGCAGTATTTT
>-|TRBD1|TRBJ2-3|TRBV29-1
CSVDGGRLGTGGSDTQYF
TGCAGCGTTGACGGAGGAAGACTCGGGACAGGGGGTTCAGATACGCAGTATTTT
>-|TRBD1|TRBJ1-4|TRBV27
CASRPTGQGAGRTNEKLFF
TGTGCCAGCCGACCCACGGGACAGGGGGCAGGTAGAACTAATGAAAAACTGTTTTTT
>-|TRBD1|TRBJ2-1|TRBV7-3
CASSPTVGQIYNEQFF
TGTGCCAGCAGCCCTACCGTGGGACAGATCTACAATGAGCAGTTCTTC
>-|-|TRBJ1-3|TRBV5-5
CASSDLVGNTIYF
TGTGCCAGCAGTGACCTAGTTGGAAACACCATATATTTT
>-|-|TRBJ1-3|TRBV27
CASSSFKGAGNTIYF
TGTGCCAGCAGTTCCTTTAAGGGGGCTGGAAACACCATATATTTT
>-|TRBD1|TRBJ1-5|TRBV18
CASSPGQSSNQPQHF
TGTGCCAGCTCACCGGGACAGAGTAGCAATCAGCCCCAGCATTTT
>-|-|TRBJ2-1|TRBV20-1
CSANRVDEQFF
TGCAGTGCTAACAGGGTAGATGAGCAGTTCTTC
>-|TRBD2|TRBJ2-3|TRBV9
CASSTMGLAGEDTQYF
TGTGCCAGCAGCACGATGGGACTAGCGGGGGAAGATACGCAGTATTTT
>-|-|TRBJ1-1|TRBV27
CAIQSGTEAFF
TGTGCCATCCAAAGCGGCACTGAAGCTTTCTTT
>-|TRBD1|TRBJ1-1|TRBV24-1
CATPSVQTGLNTEAFF
TGTGCCACCCCTAGTGTCCAGACAGGGCTGAACACTGAAGCTTTCTTT
>-|-|TRBJ1-4|TRBV14
CASSQDRLTNEKLFF
TGTGCCAGCAGCCAAGACAGGCTCACTAATGAAAAACTGTTTTTT
>-|TRBD1|TRBJ1-5|TRBV2
CASTGTGGNQPQHF
TGTGCCAGCACGGGGACAGGAGGCAATCAGCCCCAGCATTTT
>-|-|TRBJ2-7|TRBV6-5
CASSTGTRSREQYF
TGTGCCAGCAGTACCGGGACAAGGTCCCGCGAGCAGTACTTC
>-|TRBD1|TRBJ1-1|TRBV6-5
CASSRNRGLDTEAFF
TGTGCCAGCAGCCGCAACAGGGGGCTGGACACTGAAGCTTTCTTT
>-|-|TRBJ1-4|TRBV18
CASSPQRTTNEKLFF
TGTGCCAGCTCACCACAGAGGACAACTAATGAAAAACTGTTTTTT
>-|-|TRBJ2-3|TRBV21-1
CASSYLGDRPPLTDTQYF
TGTGCCAGCAGTTACCTTGGGGACAGGCCCCCTCTCACAGATACGCAGTATTTT
>-|TRBD1|TRBJ2-7|TRBV28
CASRSGGETSREQYF
TGTGCCAGCAGGTCAGGGGGCGAGACGTCGAGAGAGCAGTACTTC
>-|-|TRBJ1-5|TRBV19
CASSIIDSSQPQHF
TGTGCCAGTAGTATAATCGACAGTAGCCAGCCCCAGCATTTT
>-|TRBD1|TRBJ1-4|TRBV5-1
CASSPGGTNEKLFF
TGCGCCAGCAGCCCAGGGGGAACTAATGAAAAACTGTTTTTT
>-|-|TRBJ1-2|TRBV7-2
CASSLSGGREGYTF
TGTGCCAGCAGCTTATCTGGTGGCAGGGAAGGCTACACCTTC
>-|-|TRBJ1-5|TRBV28
CASSLFGAHSNQPQHF
TGTGCCAGCAGTTTATTTGGGGCGCATAGCAATCAGCCCCAGCATTTT
>-|-|TRBJ2-5|TRBV5-1
CASSFLTGEETQYF
TGCGCCAGCAGCTTCTTGACAGGCGAAGAGACCCAGTACTTC
>once|TRBD1|TRBJ2-1|TRBV18
CASSFRQGHEQFF
TGTGCCAGCTCATTTCGACAGGGGCATGAGCAGTTCTTC